These 27 T cell receptor beta chains share one sample of origin, sequenced in a study of blood T cell repertoires in COVID-19. TCRdb keeps only in-frame clones here, not all; method: immunoSEQ multiplex PCR. Of under 50,000 clones in the sample, more than 75% were seen once. The sample was peripheral blood. These receptors all stem from a man between 50 and 59 years old with active COVID-19.

This clone showed up just once. The rearrangement joins TRBV28 to TRBJ1-2; D is unresolved. V was pared by 5 bases and J by 8 bases, with 12 bases between. CDR1 is MDHEN and CDR2 is SYDVKM in the germline V gene. The CDR3 has 12 residues. The CDR3 sequence: CASSPEPPGYTF. Written as DNA, the CDR3 is TGTGCCAGCAGTCCGGAGCCCCCAGGCTACACCTTC.

The V and J genes are TRBV29-1 and TRBJ2-1; 11 bases match TRBD1. Germline CDR1 is SQVTM and CDR2 is ANQGSEA. V lost 2 bases to trimming and J lost 9 bases; unmatched junction nucleotides: 6. CDR3 length: 14 residues. This CDR3 reads CSVEKGQGVGEQFF. The CDR3 DNA reads as TGCAGCGTTGAAAAGGGACAGGGGGTCGGTGAGCAGTTCTTC.

The CDR3 coding sequence is TGTGCCAGCAGCCAGGTCCCATCCGGGGAGCTGTTTTTT. Residues: CASSQVPSGELFF. The rearrangement uses TRBV7-9 and TRBJ2-2, with D hard to call. Germline V CDR1 and CDR2: SEHNR, FQNEAQ (reference sequence). This CDR3 spans 13 amino acids. Trimming removed 5 bases from V and 6 bases from J, with 10 bases in between.

V and J are TRBV7-2 and TRBJ2-1; D might be TRBD1 (6 bases). This CDR3 region has 17 residues. Per germline, CDR1 SGHTA and CDR2 FQGNSA. Trimming left V 0 bases short and J 2 bases short, with 14 bases between. The CDR3 DNA reads TGTGCCAGCAGCTTAGCGGCGACAGGTCTGACCTACAATGAGCAGTTCTTC. It codes for CASSLAATGLTYNEQFF.

The chain couples TRBV28 to TRBJ1-6; 9 nucleotides match TRBD1. Germline lookup yields CDR1 MDHEN and CDR2 SYDVKM. After removal of 6 bases from V and 9 bases from J, the junction contained 6 bases not matched to a gene. CDR3 length: 14 amino acids. CDR3 in DNA: TGTGCCAGCAGCCCCGGGACAGGGATTTCACCCCTCCACTTT. Translation: CASSPGTGISPLHF.

The chain recombines TRBV4-2 with TRBJ2-1; 12 nucleotides agree with TRBD2. CDR3 length: 16 amino acids. CDR1 and CDR2 (germline): LGHNA, YNFKEQ. V lost 4 bases and J lost 6; bases outside the gene matches: 7. CDR3: CASSRLGLAGINEQFF. CDR3 nucleotide sequence: TGTGCCAGCAGCCGATTAGGACTAGCGGGAATCAATGAGCAGTTCTTC.

The chain couples TRBV6-6 to TRBJ1-1; TRBD1 might be the D (5 bases). This CDR3 region has 13 residues. Germline V gene data show CDR1 as MNHNY and CDR2 as SVGAGI (reference sequence). The ends were cut back, 6 bases at V and 7 bases at J, with 15 bases in the middle. The DNA for the CDR3 is TGTGCCAGCAGGCTGCTGACGGGGGGTGAAGCTTTCTTT. Translated: CASRLLTGGEAFF.

The rearrangement joins TRBV30 to TRBJ1-4; D gene uncertain. The CDR3 is 13 amino acids. Trimming took off 2 bases at V and 5 bases at J, with 9 bases between the two ends. Germline CDR1 GTSNPN, CDR2 SVGIG (reference sequence). The CDR3 sequence: CAWSFRGNEKLFF. The CDR3 region has the DNA TGTGCCTGGAGTTTTCGGGGAAATGAAAAACTGTTTTTT. The entire variable domain, with the rest obtained from reference TRBV30 and TRBJ1-4, is as follows: SQTIHQWPATLVQPVGSPLSLECTVEGTSNPNLYWYRQAAGRGLQLLFYSVGIGQISSEVPQNLSASRPQDRQFILSSKKLLLSDSGFYLCAWSFRGNEKLFFGSGTQLSVL.

The chain links TRBV9 to TRBJ2-7, with a weak D call TRBD1 (5 bases). V was trimmed by 3 bases and J by 0 bases, leaving 10 bases between them. The CDR3 spans 14 residues. Germline assignment: CDR1 SGDLS and CDR2 YYNGEE. CDR3 nucleotides: TGTGCCAGCAGCGGCGGACACTCCTCCTACGAGCAGTACTTC. It is translated as CASSGGHSSYEQYF.

The gene calls are TRBV7-6 and TRBJ2-1; 11 positions match TRBD2. J gave up 7 bases and V 0 bases, and 5 bases lay outside the gene matches. Germline V CDR1 and CDR2: SGHVS, FNYEAQ. This CDR3 region has 16 residues. The CDR3 region is CASSLALASGGNEQFF. The CDR3 coding sequence is TGTGCCAGCAGCTTAGCGCTTGCTAGCGGGGGGAATGAGCAGTTCTTC.

The chain is built from TRBV6-5 and TRBJ2-3, with 11 bases aligning to TRBD2. CDR1 is MNHEY, CDR2 SVGAGI, per germline. This CDR3 contains 16 residues. With V trimmed by 3 bases and J by 4 bases, 6 bases remained unmatched. The CDR3 loop reads CASSYSSGGMSDTQYF. The CDR3 region has the DNA TGTGCCAGCAGTTATTCTAGCGGGGGGATGTCAGATACGCAGTATTTT.

V gene TRBV5-1 combines with J gene TRBJ2-1, with TRBD1 identical over 10 bases. Germline values: CDR1 SGHRS, CDR2 YFSETQ. This CDR3 is 14 amino acids long. With 4 bases clipped from V and 4 bases from J, the junction kept 2 bases outside the gene matches. The CDR3: CASSRDRGYNEQFF. CDR3 coding DNA: TGCGCCAGCAGCCGGGACAGGGGTTACAATGAGCAGTTCTTC.

The chain joins TRBV2 to TRBJ2-7, with unresolved D. Trimming pared 2 bases from V and 3 bases from J, leaving 8 bases between. The CDR3 contains 13 residues. CDR1 is SNHLY and CDR2 is FYNNEI in the germline V gene. CDR3: CASSESRNYEQYF. The CDR3 DNA follows: TGTGCCAGCAGTGAATCCAGGAACTACGAGCAGTACTTC. The full variable domain, rest sourced from reference TRBV2 and TRBJ2-7, is EPEVTQTPSHQVTQMGQEVILRCVPISNHLYFYWYRQILGQKVEFLVSFYNNEISEKSEIFDDQFSVERPDGSNFTLKIRSTKLEDSAMYFCASSESRNYEQYFGPGTRLTVT.

The chain is built from TRBV10-1 and TRBJ1-1; 7 bases fit TRBD1. V shed 3 bases and J 6 bases; nucleotides not matched to a gene: 4. CDR1 is WNHNN, CDR2 SYGVQD, per germline (reference sequence). CDR3 length: 13 amino acids. This chain's CDR3 is CASSEQGKAEAFF. The CDR3 nucleotides are TGCGCCAGCAGTGAACAGGGGAAGGCTGAAGCTTTCTTT.

The chain has TRBV19 and TRBJ2-3; TRBD1 matches 10 bases. Trimming at V came to 9 bases and at J to 2 bases, leaving 8 bases not matched to a gene. Germline lookup yields CDR1 LNHDA and CDR2 SQIVND (reference sequence). This CDR3 contains 15 residues. The CDR3 region has the DNA TGTGCCAGCCGAATCGGGACAGGGGCCACAGATACGCAGTATTTT. It is translated as CASRIGTGATDTQYF.

In DNA, the CDR3 is TGCGCCAGCAGTGAGTACCGACTAGCGGACACCGGGGAGCTGTTTTTT. Protein sequence: CASSEYRLADTGELFF. The chain links TRBV10-2 to TRBJ2-2, with 9 bases identical to TRBD2. V was pared by 1 base and J by 3 bases, with 3 bases of the junction left unmatched. The CDR3 is 16 amino acids. Germline V gene sequence: CDR1 WSHSY, CDR2 SAAADI.

The V and J genes are TRBV11-2 and TRBJ1-1, with D maybe TRBD1 (6 bases). The CDR3 extends over 14 amino acids. V lost 5 bases and J lost 5, with 15 bases in between. Germline V gene data show CDR1 as SGHAT and CDR2 as FQNNGV. CDR3 nucleotides: TGTGCCAGCAGCGCCCCGGGAGGGGGGACTGAAGCTTTCTTT. As protein: CASSAPGGGTEAFF.

The chain carries TRBV7-2 and TRBJ2-3; no reliable D call. Germline CDR1 reads SGHTA; CDR2 reads FQGNSA. V was pared by 4 bases and J by 6 bases, with 5 bases between. The CDR3 contains 11 residues. The CDR3 protein is CASSYSDTQYF. The CDR3 DNA sequence: TGTGCCAGCAGCTACTCCGATACGCAGTATTTT.

This chain joins TRBV6-5 and TRBJ1-1, with a tentative D call TRBD1 (6 bases). Trimming removed 7 bases at V and 4 bases at J, with 19 bases between. This CDR3 contains 15 residues. Germline CDR1 is MNHEY and CDR2 is SVGAGI. The CDR3, as DNA: TGTGCCAGCATTGGCAGGGGCGACCTGAGCACTGAAGCTTTCTTT. Protein sequence: CASIGRGDLSTEAFF.

The rearrangement links TRBV19 to TRBJ1-1; D is perhaps TRBD1 (6 bases). The CDR3 contains 13 residues. V shed 5 bases and J shed 0 bases, with 7 bases lying between them. From germline, CDR1 is LNHDA and CDR2 SQIVND (reference sequence). The CDR3 DNA is TGTGCCAGTAGTGACAGGCTGAACACTGAAGCTTTCTTT. This sequence encodes CASSDRLNTEAFF.

Here the CDR3 reads CASSREGQLPGGETQYF. CDR3 DNA sequence: TGTGCCAGCAGCCGAGAAGGGCAACTGCCGGGGGGAGAGACCCAGTACTTC. This chain joins TRBV4-2 and TRBJ2-5; 7 bases fit TRBD2. With V trimmed by 4 bases and J by 4 bases, 15 bases remained unmatched. Per the germline V gene, CDR1 is LGHNA and CDR2 is YNFKEQ. The CDR3 covers 17 residues.

This clone was recorded once. The chain is built from TRBV7-4 and TRBJ1-4; the D gene is possibly TRBD1 (6 bases). The CDR3 spans 14 residues. V dropped 8 bases and J dropped 7 bases, with 17 bases sitting between them. The germline CDR1 and CDR2 sequences are SGHVT and SQSDAQ. CDR3: CASAAGGLGEKLFF. The CDR3 DNA follows: TGTGCCAGCGCCGCGGGGGGCCTAGGTGAAAAACTGTTTTTT.

The V call is TRBV5-8, the J call TRBJ1-5; maybe TRBD1 (5 bases). CDR1 is SGHTS, CDR2 YDEGEE, per germline. This CDR3 is built from 15 residues. Trimming stripped 2 bases from V and 0 bases from J, with 9 bases between. The DNA of the CDR3 is TGTGCCAGCAGCTTAGGGACTCTTAGCAATCAGCCCCAGCATTTT. It yields the protein CASSLGTLSNQPQHF.

The chain links TRBV19 to TRBJ2-2; the match to TRBD2 covers 8 bases. Trimming cost V 5 bases and J 0 bases; bases outside gene matches: 2. There are 15 residues in the CDR3. Germline CDR1 LNHDA, CDR2 SQIVND (reference sequence). CDR3 sequence: CASSPGLANTGELFF. CDR3 nucleotide sequence: TGTGCCAGTAGTCCGGGACTAGCGAACACCGGGGAGCTGTTTTTT.

The chain has TRBV7-9 and TRBJ1-1; D might be TRBD1 (5 bases). The CDR3 consists of 12 residues. V was pared by 5 bases and J by 7 bases, with 11 bases between. Germline values: CDR1 SEHNR, CDR2 FQNEAQ (reference sequence). DNA of the CDR3: TGTGCCAGCAGCCACCGGGGGTTTGAAGCTTTCTTT. It translates to CASSHRGFEAFF.

This clone was seen a handful of times. The chain is built from TRBV9 and TRBJ1-3; 9 nucleotides align to TRBD1. The CDR3 loop spans 17 amino acids. CDR1 SGDLS and CDR2 YYNGEE come from the germline V gene. Trimming took 1 base from V and 4 from J; bases not matched to a gene: 9. Here the CDR3 DNA reads TGTGCCAGCAGCGTATTGGGGGGGACAGGGACAGGAAACACCATATATTTT. It encodes CASSVLGGTGTGNTIYF.

The gene calls are TRBV7-3 and TRBJ2-3; D may be TRBD2 (7 bases). CDR1 and CDR2 from the germline V gene are SGHTA and FQGTGA. This CDR3 spans 15 amino acids. Between the trimmed V and J ends, which lost 1 base and 3 bases, there was a span of 11 bases. The CDR3 spells CASSLRGRGTDTQYF. The CDR3 DNA reads as TGTGCCAGCAGCTTAAGAGGGAGGGGGACAGATACGCAGTATTTT.